These 26 T cell receptor beta chains were sequenced from one sample in a study of T cell responses to AZD1222 COVID-19 vaccine. Generated by immunoSEQ multiplex PCR, the TCRdb table keeps only in-frame clones and is missing some. The sample contains more than 85,000 clones, roughly 82% of which appear only once. Sequenced material: peripheral blood, taken on day 0 of AZD1222 vaccination. Receptor source: an adult in good health.

The V and J genes are TRBV27 and TRBJ1-5; D may be TRBD1 (6 bases). This CDR3 region has 14 residues. V lost 2 bases, J lost 3 bases, and 8 bases lay in between. Germline CDR1 MNHEY, CDR2 SMNVEV (reference sequence). CDR3 residues: CASSLMGANQPQHF. CDR3 nucleotides: TGTGCCAGCAGTTTAATGGGGGCCAATCAGCCCCAGCATTTT.

The chain employs TRBV28 and TRBJ2-3; no clear D. The CDR3 sequence is 13 residues long. The V end was cut by 5 bases, the J end by 4 bases, with 10 bases between. The germline V gene encodes CDR1 MDHEN and CDR2 SYDVKM. DNA for the CDR3: TGTGCCAGCAGTCAGGACCTGCCAGATACGCAGTATTTT. Translation gives CASSQDLPDTQYF. Using reference TRBV28 and TRBJ2-3 for the parts outside the CDR3, the full variable domain is DVKVTQSSRYLVKRTGEKVFLECVQDMDHENMFWYRQDPGLGLRLIYFSYDVKMKEKGDIPEGYSVSREKKERFSLILESASTNQTSMYLCASSQDLPDTQYFGPGTRLTVL.

The gene calls are TRBV30 and TRBJ2-3; D gene unclear. Germline V lookup: CDR1 GTSNPN, CDR2 SVGIG (reference sequence). V was cut by 4 bases and J by 2 bases, with 10 bases left in between. The CDR3 spans 13 residues. CDR3 DNA: TGTGCCTGGAAGTTTGGGGTCACAGATACGCAGTATTTT. Amino acids: CAWKFGVTDTQYF.

This chain links TRBV20-1 with TRBJ2-7, with 8 bases aligning to TRBD1. The CDR3 is made up of 12 amino acids. V shed 6 bases and J 7 bases; nucleotides not matched to a gene: 8. Germline V gives CDR1 DFQATT, CDR2 SNEGSKA (reference sequence). The CDR3 region has the DNA TGCAGTGCCAGTGGACAGGGTAGGGAGCAGTACTTC. Amino acid sequence: CSASGQGREQYF.

The chain is built from TRBV19 and TRBJ1-4, with 9 bases that match TRBD1. V lost 6 bases and J lost 6; bases outside the gene matches: 5. This CDR3 is 14 amino acids long. From germline, CDR1 is LNHDA and CDR2 SQIVND (reference sequence). The CDR3 nucleotides read TGTGCCAGTAGCCACAGGGGGCGATATGAAAAACTGTTTTTT. Translating it yields CASSHRGRYEKLFF.

The chain employs TRBV4-1 and TRBJ1-1; no clear D gene. Trimming shortened V by 4 bases and J by 5 bases, and 14 bases separated the two germline ends. The CDR3 is 14 amino acids. From germline, CDR1 is MGHRA and CDR2 YSYEKL. The CDR3 DNA follows: TGCGCCAGCAGCCCCCTAAACGGGCGGACTGAAGCTTTCTTT. The encoded protein is CASSPLNGRTEAFF.

V is TRBV9 and J is TRBJ1-1, with D tentatively TRBD1 (5 bases). From germline, CDR1 is SGDLS and CDR2 YYNGEE. V lost 0 bases and J 11 bases, leaving 17 bases between the germline ends. The length of the CDR3 is 14 residues. In DNA, the CDR3 is TGTGCCAGCAGCGTAGGCGCCATGGGGGAGGGGGCTTTCTTT. Amino acid sequence: CASSVGAMGEGAFF.

V usage is TRBV7-6 and J usage is TRBJ1-1, with D unresolved. CDR3 length: 16 residues. From germline, CDR1 is SGHVS and CDR2 FNYEAQ. Trimming took 1 base from V and 4 from J, leaving 16 bases between them. Written as DNA, the CDR3 is TGTGCCAGCAGCTTAGGAAGTTTGGGGTATGGCACTGAAGCTTTCTTT. Translating it yields CASSLGSLGYGTEAFF.

The chain has TRBV9 and TRBJ2-7, with a tentative D call TRBD1 (6 bases). This CDR3 spans 14 amino acids. CDR1 and CDR2 (germline): SGDLS, YYNGEE. Trimming removed 4 bases from V and 2 bases from J, with 13 bases in between. The CDR3 loop reads CASSLGTFTYEQYF. The CDR3, as DNA: TGTGCCAGCAGCCTGGGGACATTTACCTACGAGCAGTACTTC.

The chain is built from TRBV18 and TRBJ1-3; a possible D gene is TRBD1 (5 bases). Germline V gene sequence: CDR1 KGHSH, CDR2 LQKENI. The CDR3 has 16 amino acids. The V end was cut by 6 bases, the J end by 0 bases, with 15 bases between. The CDR3 is CASSQSGLSSGNTIYF. The CDR3 coding sequence is TGTGCCAGCTCTCAGTCGGGACTCAGCTCTGGAAACACCATATATTTT.

The genes are TRBV7-2 and TRBJ1-1; D uncertain. The V gene lost 2 bases and the J gene lost 1 base, with 8 bases spanning the gap. The germline V gene has CDR1 SGHTA and CDR2 FQGNSA. The CDR3 has 14 amino acids. As DNA, the CDR3 is TGTGCCAGCAGCTTACTCCCGGCGAACACTGAAGCTTTCTTT. Protein: CASSLLPANTEAFF.

The chain combines TRBV7-9 with TRBJ1-1; the match to TRBD1 covers 9 bases. CDR3 length: 15 amino acids. The ends lost 5 bases at V and 7 bases at J; junction bases unmatched: 11. Germline loops: CDR1 SEHNR, CDR2 FQNEAQ (reference sequence). In DNA form, the CDR3 reads TGTGCCAGCAGCCTATCACAGGGGGCGGTCATTGAAGCTTTCTTT. Translating it yields CASSLSQGAVIEAFF.

This chain connects TRBV28 to TRBJ1-1; the D is unclear. This CDR3 spans 13 amino acids. The V gene's germline CDR1 is MDHEN and CDR2 SYDVKM. Trimming pared 3 bases from V and 4 bases from J, leaving 9 bases between. CDR3 nucleotide sequence: TGTGCCAGCAGTTTGGGAGGTTCCACTGAAGCTTTCTTT. Translated, it gives CASSLGGSTEAFF. The variable domain in full, with the rest retrieved from reference TRBV28 and TRBJ1-1, is DVKVTQSSRYLVKRTGEKVFLECVQDMDHENMFWYRQDPGLGLRLIYFSYDVKMKEKGDIPEGYSVSREKKERFSLILESASTNQTSMYLCASSLGGSTEAFFGQGTRLTVV.

The chain has TRBV4-1 and TRBJ1-2; a weak D match, TRBD1 (6 bases). V dropped 2 bases and J dropped 4 bases, with 17 bases sitting between them. This CDR3 region has 16 residues. The germline V gene has CDR1 MGHRA and CDR2 YSYEKL. The CDR3 loop reads CASSQRVRGVVYGYTF. The CDR3 DNA follows: TGCGCCAGCAGCCAACGCGTTAGGGGGGTTGTCTATGGCTACACCTTC.

The rearrangement joins TRBV27 to TRBJ1-2; D call uncertain. Trimming pared 3 bases from V and 3 bases from J, leaving 8 bases between. The CDR3 covers 13 residues. Germline V gives CDR1 MNHEY, CDR2 SMNVEV (reference sequence). The CDR3 DNA is TGTGCCAGCAGTTTGGGTCAGTACTATGGCTACACCTTC. This gives the protein CASSLGQYYGYTF.

This clone turned up a few times. The chain couples TRBV6-2 or TRBV6-3 to TRBJ2-5; D gene uncertain. The CDR3 covers 14 residues. Germline assignment: CDR1 MNHEY and CDR2 SVGEGT. Trimming removed 0 bases at V and 1 base at J, with 6 bases between. The chain's CDR3 is CASSYSSIQETQYF. The DNA of the CDR3 is TGTGCCAGCAGTTACTCGAGTATCCAAGAGACCCAGTACTTC.

This chain joins TRBV7-9 and TRBJ1-4; 8 nucleotides match TRBD1. The CDR3 contains 15 residues. Germline V gives CDR1 SEHNR, CDR2 FQNEAQ (reference sequence). The V and J ends lost 4 bases and 10 bases, in that order; junction bases with no gene match: 11. The CDR3 coding sequence is TGTGCCAGCAGCTCACGAACTGACAGGGGTGCAAAACTGTTTTTT. It yields the protein CASSSRTDRGAKLFF.

The chain carries TRBV6-5 and TRBJ2-7, with D unclear. The CDR3 runs to 14 residues. The V end lost 4 bases, the J end lost 3 bases, and 13 bases lay between the germline ends. Germline V gene lookup returns CDR1 MNHEY and CDR2 SVGAGI. The CDR3 reads CASSSADGYYEQYF. The CDR3 DNA reads as TGTGCCAGCAGTTCTGCAGACGGGTACTACGAGCAGTACTTC.

The V call is TRBV6-1, the J call TRBJ2-3, with D perhaps TRBD1 (6 bases). CDR1 and CDR2 from the germline V gene are MNHNS and SASEGT. The CDR3 length is 17 residues. Trimming stripped 4 bases from V and 0 bases from J, with 17 bases between. The CDR3 nucleotides read TGTGCCAGCAGTGTTCGGAACAGGGTATCTAGCACAGATACGCAGTATTTT. Its protein product is CASSVRNRVSSTDTQYF.

The chain carries TRBV7-2 and TRBJ1-6; D remains ambiguous. This CDR3 has 13 residues. Trimming left V 4 bases short and J 6 bases short, with 7 bases between. Germline values: CDR1 SGHTA, CDR2 FQGNSA. This chain's CDR3 is CASSSGLNSPLHF. The CDR3 DNA sequence: TGTGCCAGCAGCTCCGGACTTAATTCACCCCTCCACTTT.

The chain carries TRBV10-2 and TRBJ1-1; possible D gene TRBD1, 5 bases. Per germline, CDR1 WSHSY and CDR2 SAAADI. The CDR3 runs to 16 residues. V lost 8 bases to trimming and J lost 0 bases, with 19 bases between them. The DNA of the CDR3 is TGCGCCAGCCAGCTGACAGTGGGCATCATGAACACTGAAGCTTTCTTT. It codes for CASQLTVGIMNTEAFF.

V gene TRBV7-9 combines with J gene TRBJ2-3, with 7 bases lining up with TRBD2. With 8 bases clipped from V and 1 base from J, the junction kept 6 bases outside the gene matches. CDR1 is SEHNR, CDR2 FQNEAQ, per germline (reference sequence). This CDR3 comprises 14 residues. Here the CDR3 DNA reads TGTGCCAGCGGTTCAAGCGGGGGCACAGATACGCAGTATTTT. Its translation is CASGSSGGTDTQYF.

This chain joins TRBV28 and TRBJ1-6; D is undetermined. Germline V gene sequence: CDR1 MDHEN, CDR2 SYDVKM. The CDR3 spans 12 residues. Trimming removed 7 bases from V and 7 bases from J, with 8 bases in between. CDR3 in amino acids: CASKQTNSPLHF. For the CDR3, the DNA is TGTGCCAGCAAGCAGACAAATTCACCCCTCCACTTT.

The V call is TRBV5-1, the J call TRBJ1-6; possible D gene TRBD1, 5 bases. This CDR3 is 17 amino acids long. CDR1 and CDR2 (germline): SGHRS, YFSETQ. Trimming shortened V by 2 bases and J by 7 bases, and 19 bases separated the two germline ends. CDR3 DNA: TGCGCCAGCAGCTTAGACAGCCGGTATGGTACCAATTCACCCCTCCACTTT. The encoded protein is CASSLDSRYGTNSPLHF.

This chain links TRBV7-2 with TRBJ2-2; D is perhaps TRBD2 (6 bases). Germline values: CDR1 SGHTA, CDR2 FQGNSA. V dropped 8 bases and J dropped 0 bases, with 13 bases sitting between them. The CDR3 extends over 15 amino acids. CDR3 DNA: TGTGCCAGCGGCCGGGACTTCTCGAACACCGGGGAGCTGTTTTTT. Protein: CASGRDFSNTGELFF.

The V call is TRBV10-3, the J call TRBJ2-6; no clear D. Germline CDR1 reads ENHRY; CDR2 reads SYGVKD. This CDR3 contains 14 residues. Deletions cut 2 bases from V and 2 bases from J, with 4 bases between. As DNA, the CDR3 is TGTGCCATCAGTGAGCTTGCTGGGGCCAACGTCCTGACTTTC. Translation gives CAISELAGANVLTF.